This T cell receptor beta chain was obtained from a study of blood T cells in healthy people across ages. Then a second PCR, running about 6 to 11 cycles, was carried out with a sample-barcoded 5' primer and a J-beta primer mix. A single record per CDR3 protein comes from TCRdb applying MiXCR to the 5' RACE reads. The sample comprises some 850,000 distinct CDR3 sequences, more than 25% of which are singletons, and roughly 3.1% rests with the top ten. A few counts support this clonotype. V was trimmed by 2 bases and J by 12 bases, leaving 14 bases between them. Germline V lookup: CDR1 MDHEN, CDR2 SYDVKM. There are 12 residues in the CDR3. The sample also formed part of further work on T cells of mothers and their children.

The sequence was obtained from a boy aged 10-17 years in good health. The V call is TRBV28, the J call TRBJ2-7; no clear D. The source material was blood. This CDR3 reads CASSLKRASLYF. CDR3 DNA sequence: TGTGCCAGCAGTTTAAAAAGGGCCAGTCTGTACTTC. The full variable domain, its missing parts supplied by reference TRBV28 and TRBJ2-7, is DVKVTQSSRYLVKRTGEKVFLECVQDMDHENMFWYRQDPGLGLRLIYFSYDVKMKEKGDIPEGYSVSREKKERFSLILESASTNQTSMYLCASSLKRASLYFGPGTRLTVT.